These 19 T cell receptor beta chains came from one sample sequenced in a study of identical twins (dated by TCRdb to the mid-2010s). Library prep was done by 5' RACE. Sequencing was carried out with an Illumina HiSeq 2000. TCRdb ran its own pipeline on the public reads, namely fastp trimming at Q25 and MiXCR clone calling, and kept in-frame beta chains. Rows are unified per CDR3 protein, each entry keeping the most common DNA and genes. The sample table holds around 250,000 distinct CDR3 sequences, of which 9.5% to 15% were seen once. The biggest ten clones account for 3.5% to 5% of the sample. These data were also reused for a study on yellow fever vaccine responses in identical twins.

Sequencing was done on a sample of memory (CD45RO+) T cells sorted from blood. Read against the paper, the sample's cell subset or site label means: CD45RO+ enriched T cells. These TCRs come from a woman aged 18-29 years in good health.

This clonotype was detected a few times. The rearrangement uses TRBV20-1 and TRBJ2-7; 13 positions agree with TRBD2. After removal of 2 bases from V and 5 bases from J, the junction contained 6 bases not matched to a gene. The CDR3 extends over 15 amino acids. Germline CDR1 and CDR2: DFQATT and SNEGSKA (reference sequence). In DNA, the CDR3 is TGCAGTGCTAGAATTCCAGGGACTAGCGGGAACGAGCAGTACTTC. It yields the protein CSARIPGTSGNEQYF.

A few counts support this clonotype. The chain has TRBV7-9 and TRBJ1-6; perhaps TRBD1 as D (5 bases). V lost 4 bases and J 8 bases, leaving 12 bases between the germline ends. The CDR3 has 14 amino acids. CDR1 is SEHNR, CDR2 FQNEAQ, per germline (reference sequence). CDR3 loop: CASSSGQGYSPLHF. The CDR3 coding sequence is TGTGCCAGCAGCTCTGGGCAGGGATATTCACCCCTCCACTTT.

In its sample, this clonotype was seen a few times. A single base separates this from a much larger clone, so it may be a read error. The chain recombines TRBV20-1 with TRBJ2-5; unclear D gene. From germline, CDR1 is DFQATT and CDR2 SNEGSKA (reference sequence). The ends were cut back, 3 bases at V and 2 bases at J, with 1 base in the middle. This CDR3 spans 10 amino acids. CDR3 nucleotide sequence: TGCAGTGCTAGGCAAGAGACCCAGTACTTC. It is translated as CSARQETQYF.

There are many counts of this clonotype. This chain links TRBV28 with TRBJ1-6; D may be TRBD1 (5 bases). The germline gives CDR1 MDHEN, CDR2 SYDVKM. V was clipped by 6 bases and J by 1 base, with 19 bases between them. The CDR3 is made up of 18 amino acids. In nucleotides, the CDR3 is TGTGCCAGCAGCTCCCACGGAGGGGTTAGGTCCTATAATTCACCCCTCCACTTT. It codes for CASSSHGGVRSYNSPLHF.

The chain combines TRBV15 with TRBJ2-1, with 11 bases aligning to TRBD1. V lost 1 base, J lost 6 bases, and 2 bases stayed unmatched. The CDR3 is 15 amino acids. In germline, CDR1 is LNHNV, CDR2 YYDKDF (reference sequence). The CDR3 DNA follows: TGTGCCACCAGCAGAGCCGGGACAGGGGGCAATGAGCAGTTCTTC. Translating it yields CATSRAGTGGNEQFF.

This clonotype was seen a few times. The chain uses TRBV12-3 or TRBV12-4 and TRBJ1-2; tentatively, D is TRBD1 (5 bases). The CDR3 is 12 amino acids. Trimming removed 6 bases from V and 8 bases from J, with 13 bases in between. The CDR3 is CASSTGWRGYTF. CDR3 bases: TGTGCCAGCAGCACAGGTTGGAGGGGCTACACCTTC.

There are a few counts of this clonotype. The CDR3 loop is CASSTGTSGTGELFF. Here the CDR3 DNA reads TGTGCCAGCAGTACCGGGACTAGCGGCACCGGGGAGCTGTTTTTT. The V call is TRBV6-1, the J call TRBJ2-2; TRBD2 aligns across 11 bases. Germline assignment: CDR1 MNHNS and CDR2 SASEGT. The CDR3 is made up of 15 amino acids. The junction had 3 bases not matched to a gene; V was cut back by 5 bases and J by 4 bases.

In DNA form, the CDR3 reads TGTGCCTGGAGGAAACAGGTTGGGATGGAGGAGACCCAGTACTTC. Translation: CAWRKQVGMEETQYF. The chain is built from TRBV30 and TRBJ2-5, with D maybe TRBD1 (5 bases). The CDR3 is 15 residues long. Germline values: CDR1 GTSNPN, CDR2 SVGIG (reference sequence). Trimming took off 3 bases at V and 5 bases at J, with 19 bases between the two ends.

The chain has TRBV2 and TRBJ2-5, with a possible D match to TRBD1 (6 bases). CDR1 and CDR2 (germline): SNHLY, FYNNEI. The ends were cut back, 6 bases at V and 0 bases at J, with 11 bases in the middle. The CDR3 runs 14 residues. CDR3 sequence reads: CASSRTGHQETQYF. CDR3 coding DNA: TGTGCCAGCAGCCGCACAGGGCACCAAGAGACCCAGTACTTC.

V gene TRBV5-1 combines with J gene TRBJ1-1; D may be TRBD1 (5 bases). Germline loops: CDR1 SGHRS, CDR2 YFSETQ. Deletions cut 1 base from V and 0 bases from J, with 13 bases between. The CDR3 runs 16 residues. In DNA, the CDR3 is TGCGCCAGCAGCTTGAAGGGTTGGGGGTTGAACACTGAAGCTTTCTTT. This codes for CASSLKGWGLNTEAFF.

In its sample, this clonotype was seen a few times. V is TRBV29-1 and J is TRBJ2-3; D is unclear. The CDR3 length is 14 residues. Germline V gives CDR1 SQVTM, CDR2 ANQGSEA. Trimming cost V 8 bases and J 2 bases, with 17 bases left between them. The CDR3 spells CSQALYSPTDTQYF. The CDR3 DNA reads TGCAGCCAAGCCCTTTACAGCCCCACAGATACGCAGTATTTT.

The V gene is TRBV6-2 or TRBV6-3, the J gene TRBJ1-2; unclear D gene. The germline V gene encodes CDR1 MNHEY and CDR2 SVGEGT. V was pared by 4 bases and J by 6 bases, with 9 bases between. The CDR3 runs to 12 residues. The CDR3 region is CASSSEWNGYTF. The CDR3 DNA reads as TGTGCCAGCAGTTCAGAATGGAATGGCTACACCTTC.

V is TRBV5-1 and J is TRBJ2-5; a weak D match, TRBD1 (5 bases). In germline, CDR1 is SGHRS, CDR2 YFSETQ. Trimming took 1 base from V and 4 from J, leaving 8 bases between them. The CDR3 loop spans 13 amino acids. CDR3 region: CASSLRGVETQYF. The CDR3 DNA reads TGCGCCAGCAGCTTGAGGGGTGTAGAGACCCAGTACTTC.

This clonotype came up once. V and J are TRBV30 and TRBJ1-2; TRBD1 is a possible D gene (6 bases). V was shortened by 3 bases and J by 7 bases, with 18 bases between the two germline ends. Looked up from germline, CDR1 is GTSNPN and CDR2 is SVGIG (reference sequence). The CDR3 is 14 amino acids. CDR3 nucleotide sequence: TGTGCCTGGAGGCACTCCTGGACAGATCGTGGCTACACCTTC. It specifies CAWRHSWTDRGYTF.

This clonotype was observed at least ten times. CDR3 amino acids: CASSQHSGANVLTF. CDR3 in DNA: TGTGCCAGCAGTCAGCACTCTGGGGCCAACGTCCTGACTTTC. J is TRBJ2-6 and V is TRBV6-2 or TRBV6-3; D ambiguous. Germline CDR1 reads MNHEY; CDR2 reads SVGEGT. The V gene lost 5 bases and the J gene lost 0 bases, with 5 bases spanning the gap. The CDR3 has 14 amino acids.

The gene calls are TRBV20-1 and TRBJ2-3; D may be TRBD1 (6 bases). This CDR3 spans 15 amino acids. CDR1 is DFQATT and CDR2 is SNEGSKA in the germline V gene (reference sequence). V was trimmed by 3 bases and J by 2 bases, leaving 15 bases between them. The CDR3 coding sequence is TGCAGTGCTAGCTTACAGGGTACCATCACAGATACGCAGTATTTT. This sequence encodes CSASLQGTITDTQYF.

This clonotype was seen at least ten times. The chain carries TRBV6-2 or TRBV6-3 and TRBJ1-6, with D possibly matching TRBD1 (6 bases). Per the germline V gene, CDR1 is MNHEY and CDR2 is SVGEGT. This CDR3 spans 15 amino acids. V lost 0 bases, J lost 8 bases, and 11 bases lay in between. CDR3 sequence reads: CASSYSDSAYSPLHF. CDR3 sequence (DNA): TGTGCCAGCAGTTACTCGGACAGCGCGTATTCACCCCTCCACTTT.

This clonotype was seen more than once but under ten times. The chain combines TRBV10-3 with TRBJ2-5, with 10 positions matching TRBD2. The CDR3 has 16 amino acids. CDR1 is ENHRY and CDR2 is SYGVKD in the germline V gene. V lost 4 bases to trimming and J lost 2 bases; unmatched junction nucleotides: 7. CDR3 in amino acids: CAISGALAGTQETQYF. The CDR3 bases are TGTGCCATCAGTGGGGCACTAGCGGGGACACAAGAGACCCAGTACTTC.

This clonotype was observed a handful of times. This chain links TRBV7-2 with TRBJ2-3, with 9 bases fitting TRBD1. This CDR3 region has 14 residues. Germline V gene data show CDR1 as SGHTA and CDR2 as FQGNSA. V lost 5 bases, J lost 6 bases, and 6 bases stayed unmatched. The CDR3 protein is CASSPRTGEDTQYF. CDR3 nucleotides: TGTGCCAGCAGCCCACGGACAGGGGAGGATACGCAGTATTTT.